This T cell receptor beta chain was sequenced during a study of blood T cell repertoires in COVID-19. Overall study: T cells, B-cell-depleted T cells, or PBMCs provided the cDNA or gDNA that served as material.

V was pared by 7 bases and J by 4 bases, with 16 bases between. The germline V gene encodes CDR1 SNHLY and CDR2 FYNNEI. The CDR3 totals 14 residues. The data were produced by immunoSEQ multiplex PCR, yet TCRdb's version contains in-frame clones alone and is incomplete. The table lists around 23,000 clones, around 87% of them singletons. The rearrangement uses TRBV2 and TRBJ1-2; tentative D call: TRBD1 (5 bases). Sequencing was done on a sample of peripheral blood. The source is a middle-aged man with active COVID-19. DNA for the CDR3: TGTGCCAGCACCCTAAACGGGGGACCCTATGGCTACACCTTC. Translating gives CASTLNGGPYGYTF. The full variable domain, rest sourced from reference TRBV2 and TRBJ1-2, is EPEVTQTPSHQVTQMGQEVILRCVPISNHLYFYWYRQILGQKVEFLVSFYNNEISEKSEIFDDQFSVERPDGSNFTLKIRSTKLEDSAMYFCASTLNGGPYGYTFGSGTRLTVV.